Detailed here is one T cell receptor (beta chain). These data are taken from a study of blood T cell repertoires in COVID-19. As for the study in general: Acute and convalescent COVID-19 specimens originated in the United States, Italy and Spain.

In the original workflow: Scientists estimated how many nucleated cells there were by amplifying reference gene primers. Using immunoSEQ multiplex PCR, the repertoire was profiled, and TCRdb retains in-frame clones only, with some absent. The V and J calls and the clone size are those of that table, but D and trimming were determined from the DNA. The repertoire consists of about 85,000 clones, with 87% occurring once and the leading ten covering about 5.3%. V was cut by 6 bases and J by 2 bases, with 11 bases left in between. CDR3 size: 13 residues. Germline loops: CDR1 SGHTA, CDR2 FQGNSA. The sequenced material came from peripheral blood. The TCR was taken from a man aged 55 to 70 with acute or convalescent COVID-19. The V call is TRBV7-2, the J call TRBJ2-7; no reliable D call. In DNA, the CDR3 is TGTGCCAGCAGTTTCCCAGAAGCCTACGAGCAGTACTTC. Its translation: CASSFPEAYEQYF.